These 18 T cell receptor beta chains originate from one sample sequenced in a study of blood T cell repertoires in COVID-19. Assay: immunoSEQ multiplex PCR; the TCRdb copy retains only in-frame clones and omits some. Here the sample spans 100,000 to 120,000 clones, around 79% being singletons. Source material: peripheral blood. Source of these receptors: a woman of 80 years or more with active or convalescent COVID-19.

The chain is built from TRBV5-1 and TRBJ2-3; tentative D call: TRBD2 (5 bases). The CDR3 is 13 amino acids. Between the trimmed V and J ends, which lost 6 bases and 1 base, there was a span of 9 bases. Germline lookup yields CDR1 SGHRS and CDR2 YFSETQ. This CDR3 reads CASKLDRTDTQYF. CDR3 DNA: TGCGCCAGCAAACTAGACCGCACAGATACGCAGTATTTT.

The chain carries TRBV5-1 and TRBJ2-1; tentatively, D is TRBD1 (5 bases). V lost 4 bases, J lost 10 bases, and 15 bases lay in between. The germline gives CDR1 SGHRS, CDR2 YFSETQ. The CDR3 loop spans 13 amino acids. Written as DNA, the CDR3 is TGCGCCAGCAGCCAACACCAGGGCTGGGAGCAGTTCTTC. Protein product: CASSQHQGWEQFF.

The V gene is TRBV5-4, the J gene TRBJ2-5, with 7 bases identical to TRBD1. The V segment lost 0 bases and the J segment 2 bases; nucleotides outside the gene matches: 4. The germline V gene has CDR1 SGHNT and CDR2 YYREEE (reference sequence). This CDR3 is 15 amino acids long. The CDR3 region has the DNA TGTGCCAGCAGCTTGGACAGGGGTGTTCAAGAGACCCAGTACTTC. It yields the protein CASSLDRGVQETQYF.

The chain has TRBV13 and TRBJ2-5; the match to TRBD1 covers 9 bases. Germline V lookup: CDR1 PRHDT, CDR2 FYEKMQ (reference sequence). J was trimmed by 3 bases and V by 4 bases; bases with no gene match: 0. This CDR3 has 13 amino acids. Here the CDR3 DNA reads TGTGCCAGCAGCTGGACAGGGGAAGAGACCCAGTACTTC. Amino acids: CASSWTGEETQYF.

The chain uses TRBV29-1 and TRBJ2-7; D is perhaps TRBD1 (6 bases). The germline gives CDR1 SQVTM, CDR2 ANQGSEA. There are 11 residues in the CDR3. V was trimmed by 4 bases and J by 3 bases, leaving 7 bases between them. CDR3 DNA sequence: TGCAGCGTTGCCAGGGGCTACGAGCAGTACTTC. It encodes CSVARGYEQYF.

This chain joins TRBV5-1 and TRBJ2-1; no firm D call. The CDR3 is 14 residues long. The germline gives CDR1 SGHRS, CDR2 YFSETQ. Trimming pared 0 bases from V and 8 bases from J, leaving 12 bases between. CDR3 nucleotides: TGCGCCAGCAGCTTGGATCCCCTCTTCGATGAGCAGTTCTTC. As protein: CASSLDPLFDEQFF.

This clone was found a few times. This chain uses TRBV9 with TRBJ2-1; 11 nucleotides align to TRBD1. J lost 2 bases, V lost 4 bases, and 5 bases had no gene match. Germline CDR1 reads SGDLS; CDR2 reads YYNGEE. This CDR3 has 16 residues. The CDR3 sequence is CASSPQGQGAYNEQFF. DNA for the CDR3: TGTGCCAGCAGCCCCCAGGGACAGGGGGCCTACAATGAGCAGTTCTTC. Full variable domain (remainder filled in from reference TRBV9 and TRBJ2-1): DSGVTQTPKHLITATGQRVTLRCSPRSGDLSVYWYQQSLDQGLQFLIQYYNGEERAKGNILERFSAQQFPDLHSELNLSSLELGDSALYFCASSPQGQGAYNEQFFGPGTRLTVL.

The gene calls are TRBV5-5 and TRBJ1-5, with a weak D call TRBD1 (6 bases). The germline V gene encodes CDR1 SGHKS and CDR2 YYEKEE (reference sequence). Trimming took 5 bases from V and 7 from J, leaving 13 bases between them. The CDR3 is 13 residues long. CDR3 in DNA: TGTGCCAGCAGTAGGGACACAGTGCAGCCCCAGCATTTT. This translates into CASSRDTVQPQHF.

This rearrangement joins TRBV5-1 to TRBJ2-3, with a tentative D call TRBD2 (6 bases). V was clipped by 0 bases and J by 2 bases, with 13 bases between them. In germline, CDR1 is SGHRS, CDR2 YFSETQ. The CDR3 covers 16 residues. CDR3 protein: CASSLAGTGLTDTQYF. The CDR3 DNA is TGCGCCAGCAGCTTGGCCGGTACGGGACTCACAGATACGCAGTATTTT.

In nucleotides, the CDR3 is TGTGCCAGCAGTGACCGGACAGGGGTTAGTGGCTACACCTTC. This codes for CASSDRTGVSGYTF. This chain joins TRBV2 and TRBJ1-2; TRBD1 matches at 9 bases. V dropped 3 bases and J dropped 7; count of bases not matched to a gene: 6. Per the germline V gene, CDR1 is SNHLY and CDR2 is FYNNEI. The length of the CDR3 is 14 residues.

The chain employs TRBV5-1 and TRBJ1-2; 8 bases are a match to TRBD1. Germline lookup yields CDR1 SGHRS and CDR2 YFSETQ. The V segment lost 0 bases and the J segment 4 bases; nucleotides outside the gene matches: 5. The CDR3 loop spans 15 amino acids. The CDR3 DNA reads TGCGCCAGCAGCTTGGTTCAGGGGGCGGGCTATGGCTACACCTTC. This translates into CASSLVQGAGYGYTF.

The rearrangement joins TRBV5-6 to TRBJ1-4; D ambiguous. The CDR3 runs to 14 residues. Trimming took 0 bases from V and 5 from J, leaving 8 bases between them. Germline V gives CDR1 SGHDT, CDR2 YYEEEE. The CDR3 region is CASSLDYGNEKLFF. CDR3 in DNA: TGTGCCAGCAGCTTGGATTACGGGAATGAAAAACTGTTTTTT.

The chain is built from TRBV27 and TRBJ2-2; TRBD1 is a possible D gene (5 bases). Germline V gene sequence: CDR1 MNHEY, CDR2 SMNVEV (reference sequence). CDR3 length equals 14 residues. Trimming removed 3 bases from V and 3 bases from J, with 8 bases in between. In DNA, the CDR3 is TGTGCCAGCAGTTTGGTAGGGGACACCGGGGAGCTGTTTTTT. Its protein product is CASSLVGDTGELFF.

This rearrangement joins TRBV7-5 to TRBJ1-5; TRBD1 is the table's D call, not checked against the DNA. TRBV7-5 is recorded as a pseudogene. This CDR3 has 18 residues. The CDR3 bases are TGTGCCAGAAGCAGGGACAAATACTACAACACCCCCAATCAGCCCCAGCATTTT. It encodes CARSRDKYYNTPNQPQHF.

This clone has just a few counts. The chain recombines TRBV7-9 with TRBJ2-1; 7 bases match TRBD2. The CDR3 has 14 residues. Losses at the gene ends were 2 bases for V and 4 bases for J; bases not matched to a gene: 2. The V gene's germline CDR1 is SEHNR and CDR2 FQNEAQ (reference sequence). For the CDR3, the DNA is TGTGCCAGCAGCTTATTACTAGCGTACAATGAGCAGTTCTTC. It translates to CASSLLLAYNEQFF.

The rearrangement uses TRBV24-1 and TRBJ2-3; 11 bases fit TRBD2. CDR3 length: 17 residues. J gave up 4 bases and V 2 bases, and 7 bases lay outside the gene matches. Germline CDR1 KGHDR, CDR2 SFDVKD. CDR3 sequence: CATSDSLGLADADTQYF. The CDR3 DNA reads as TGTGCCACCAGTGATTCGTTGGGACTAGCGGACGCAGATACGCAGTATTTT.

The rearrangement joins TRBV15 to TRBJ2-3; tentatively, D is TRBD1 (6 bases). V was pared by 1 base and J by 3 bases, with 8 bases between. The CDR3 runs 14 residues. Germline CDR1 is LNHNV and CDR2 is YYDKDF (reference sequence). Here the CDR3 reads CATSRGDKTDTQYF. The CDR3 nucleotides are TGTGCCACCAGCAGAGGGGACAAAACAGATACGCAGTATTTT.

The chain recombines TRBV6-4 with TRBJ2-3; D might be TRBD2 (6 bases). Trimming took 0 bases from V and 1 from J, leaving 11 bases between them. The CDR3 extends over 16 amino acids. The germline gives CDR1 MRHNA, CDR2 SNTAGT. This chain's CDR3 is CASSDSGGKGTDTQYF. CDR3 DNA sequence: TGTGCCAGCAGTGACTCGGGCGGGAAGGGCACAGATACGCAGTATTTT.